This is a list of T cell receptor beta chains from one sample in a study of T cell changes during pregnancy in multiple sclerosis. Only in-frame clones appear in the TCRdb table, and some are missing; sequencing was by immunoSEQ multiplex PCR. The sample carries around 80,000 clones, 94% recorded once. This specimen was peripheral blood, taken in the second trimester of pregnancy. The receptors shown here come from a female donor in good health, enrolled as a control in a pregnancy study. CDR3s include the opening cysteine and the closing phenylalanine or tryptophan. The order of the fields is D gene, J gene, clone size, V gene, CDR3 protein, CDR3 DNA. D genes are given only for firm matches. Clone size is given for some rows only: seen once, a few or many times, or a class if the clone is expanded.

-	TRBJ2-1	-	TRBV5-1	CASSLRSYNEQFF	TGCGCCAGCAGCTTACGGTCTTACAATGAGCAGTTCTTC
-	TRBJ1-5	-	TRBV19	CASKDSLNQPQHF	TGTGCCAGTAAGGACAGCCTCAATCAGCCCCAGCATTTT
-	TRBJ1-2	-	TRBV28	CASSLIGQNYGYTF	TGTGCCAGCAGCCTAATCGGACAAAACTATGGCTACACCTTC
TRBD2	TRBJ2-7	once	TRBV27	CASSYTGTSGFYEQYF	TGTGCCAGCAGCTACACCGGGACTAGCGGATTCTACGAGCAGTACTTC
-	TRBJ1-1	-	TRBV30	CAWSNRPDTEAFF	TGTGCCTGGAGTAACAGGCCCGACACTGAAGCTTTCTTT
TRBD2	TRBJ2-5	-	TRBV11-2	CASSLGLAGISETQYF	TGTGCCAGCAGCTTAGGACTAGCGGGAATATCAGAGACCCAGTACTTC
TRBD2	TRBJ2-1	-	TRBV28	CATGTWRETANEQFF	TGTGCCACTGGTACGTGGCGGGAGACGGCCAATGAGCAGTTCTTC
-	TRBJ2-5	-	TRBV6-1	CASSEVGGGGETQYF	TGTGCCAGCAGTGAAGTAGGAGGGGGGGGAGAGACCCAGTACTTC
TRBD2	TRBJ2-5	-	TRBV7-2	CASSLARLAGQETQYF	TGTGCCAGCAGCTTAGCGCGACTAGCGGGACAAGAGACCCAGTACTTC
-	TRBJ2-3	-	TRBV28	CASSFLLTGDTQYF	TGTGCCAGCAGTTTTTTACTTACTGGAGATACGCAGTATTTT
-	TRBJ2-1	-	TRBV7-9	CASSLTSYNEQFF	TGTGCCAGCAGCTTAACTAGTTACAATGAGCAGTTCTTC
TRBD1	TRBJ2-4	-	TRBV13	CASSPDRLAKNIQYF	TGTGCCAGCAGCCCGGACAGGTTAGCCAAAAACATTCAGTACTTC
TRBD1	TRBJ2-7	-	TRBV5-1	CASSPFSNTGQGYEQYF	TGCGCCAGCAGCCCATTCTCCAATACGGGACAGGGCTACGAGCAGTACTTC
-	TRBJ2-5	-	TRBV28	CASSDSPGGDQETQYF	TGTGCCAGCAGTGATTCCCCCGGAGGGGACCAAGAGACCCAGTACTTC
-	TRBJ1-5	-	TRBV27	CASSQAGGRQPQHF	TGTGCCAGCAGTCAGGCGGGGGGCCGTCAGCCCCAGCATTTT
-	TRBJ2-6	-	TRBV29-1	CSVEAGAGANVLTF	TGCAGCGTTGAAGCAGGGGCTGGGGCCAACGTCCTGACTTTC
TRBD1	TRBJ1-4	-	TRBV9	CASSVGDRDLEKLFF	TGTGCCAGCAGCGTGGGGGACAGGGATCTAGAAAAACTGTTTTTT
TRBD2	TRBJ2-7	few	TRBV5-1	CASSISGRASEQYF	TGCGCCAGCAGCATTAGCGGGAGGGCCTCCGAGCAGTACTTC
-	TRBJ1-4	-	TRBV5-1	CASSRSTYRANEKLFF	TGCGCCAGCAGCCGAAGTACGTACAGGGCAAATGAAAAACTGTTTTTT
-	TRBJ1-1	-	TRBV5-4	CASSSSVEAFF	TGTGCCAGCAGCTCCTCGGTTGAAGCTTTCTTT
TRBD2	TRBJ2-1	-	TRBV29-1	CSVVGEGTSSSYEQFF	TGCAGCGTTGTTGGGGAGGGGACTTCCTCATCCTATGAGCAGTTCTTC
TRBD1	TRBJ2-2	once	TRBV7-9	CASSPGQGARELFF	TGTGCCAGCAGCCCAGGACAGGGGGCGCGGGAGCTGTTTTTT
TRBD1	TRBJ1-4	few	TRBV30	CAWTRGRPNEKLFF	TGTGCCTGGACCAGGGGGCGTCCTAATGAAAAACTGTTTTTT